This T cell receptor beta chain is drawn from a study of CD8+ T cells in alopecia areata. The V gene's germline CDR1 is SEHNR and CDR2 FQNEAQ (reference sequence). Unmatched junction bases numbered 10, after V lost 4 bases and J lost 13 bases. The CDR3 extends over 16 amino acids. cDNA prepared by RNA extraction and subsequent reverse transcription served as the template for sequencing. Profiled with immunoSEQ multiplex PCR; TCRdb holds only in-frame clones, not every one. Found here are 100,000 to 130,000 clones, around 59% of them singletons; the top ten hold 20% to 25%. This clone was counted between two and nine times.

The receptor's source is a human donor in good health. This sequence joins TRBV7-9 and TRBJ2-1, with 16 bases matching TRBD2. Source material: CD8+ T cells sorted from blood. Here the CDR3 reads CASSYTGTSGGAEQFF. In DNA form, the CDR3 reads TGTGCCAGCAGCTATACCGGGACTAGCGGGGGGGCCGAACAGTTCTTC. The full variable domain, with the rest looked up from reference TRBV7-9 and TRBJ2-1, is DTGVSQNPRHKITKRGQNVTFRCDPISEHNRLYWYRQTLGQGPEFLTYFQNEAQLEKSRLLSDRFSAERPKGSFSTLEIQRTEQGDSAMYLCASSYTGTSGGAEQFFGPGTRLTVL.